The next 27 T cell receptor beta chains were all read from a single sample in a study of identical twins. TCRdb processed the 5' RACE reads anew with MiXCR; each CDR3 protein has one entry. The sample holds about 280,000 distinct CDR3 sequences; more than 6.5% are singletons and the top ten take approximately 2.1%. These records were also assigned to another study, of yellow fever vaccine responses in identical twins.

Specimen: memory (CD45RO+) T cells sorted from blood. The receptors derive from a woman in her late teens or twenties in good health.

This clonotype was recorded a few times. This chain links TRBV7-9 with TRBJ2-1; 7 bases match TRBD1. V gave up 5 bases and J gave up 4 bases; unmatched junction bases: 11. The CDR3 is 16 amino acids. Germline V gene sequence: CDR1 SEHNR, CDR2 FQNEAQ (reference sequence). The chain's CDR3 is CASSAVQGNSYNEQFF. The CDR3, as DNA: TGTGCCAGCAGCGCCGTACAGGGGAACAGTTACAATGAGCAGTTCTTC.

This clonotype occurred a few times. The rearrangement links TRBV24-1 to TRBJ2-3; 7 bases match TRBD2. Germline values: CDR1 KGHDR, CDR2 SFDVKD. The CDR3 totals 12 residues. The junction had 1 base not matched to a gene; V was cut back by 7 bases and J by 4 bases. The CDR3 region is CATRAGADTQYF. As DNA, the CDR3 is TGTGCCACCAGGGCGGGGGCAGATACGCAGTATTTT.

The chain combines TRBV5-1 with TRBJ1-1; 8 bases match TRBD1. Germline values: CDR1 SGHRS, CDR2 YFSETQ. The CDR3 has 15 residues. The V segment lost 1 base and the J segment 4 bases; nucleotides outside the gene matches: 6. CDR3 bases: TGCGCCAGCAGCTTGTTGACAGGGGTTGGCACTGAAGCTTTCTTT. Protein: CASSLLTGVGTEAFF.

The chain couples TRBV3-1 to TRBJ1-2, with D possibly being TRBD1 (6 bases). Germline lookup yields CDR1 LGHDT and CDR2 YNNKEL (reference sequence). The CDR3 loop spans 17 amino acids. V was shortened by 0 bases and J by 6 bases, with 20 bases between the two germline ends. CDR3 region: CASSQDYVGGRSDGYTF. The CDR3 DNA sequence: TGTGCCAGCAGCCAAGATTATGTCGGGGGGCGGAGCGATGGCTACACCTTC.

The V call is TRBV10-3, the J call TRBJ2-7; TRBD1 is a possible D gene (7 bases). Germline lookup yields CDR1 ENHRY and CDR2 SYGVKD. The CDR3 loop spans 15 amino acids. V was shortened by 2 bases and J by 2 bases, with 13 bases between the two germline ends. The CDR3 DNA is TGTGCCATCAGTGAGGTCCAGGGGGGTCCCTACGAGCAGTACGTC. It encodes CAISEVQGGPYEQYV.

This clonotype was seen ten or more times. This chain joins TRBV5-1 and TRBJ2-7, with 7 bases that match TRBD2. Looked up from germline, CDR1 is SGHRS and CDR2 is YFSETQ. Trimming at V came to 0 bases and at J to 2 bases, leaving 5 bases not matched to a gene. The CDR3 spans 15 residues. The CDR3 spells CASSLGGGSPYEQYV. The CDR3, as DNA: TGCGCCAGCAGCTTGGGGGGGGGGTCCCCCTACGAGCAGTACGTC.

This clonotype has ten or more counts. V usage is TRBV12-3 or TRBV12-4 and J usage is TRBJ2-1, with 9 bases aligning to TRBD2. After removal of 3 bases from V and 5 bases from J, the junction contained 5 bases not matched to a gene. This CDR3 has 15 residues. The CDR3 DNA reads TGTGCCAGCAGTTTTAGCGGGAGCCGTAACAATGAGCAGTTCTTC. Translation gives CASSFSGSRNNEQFF.

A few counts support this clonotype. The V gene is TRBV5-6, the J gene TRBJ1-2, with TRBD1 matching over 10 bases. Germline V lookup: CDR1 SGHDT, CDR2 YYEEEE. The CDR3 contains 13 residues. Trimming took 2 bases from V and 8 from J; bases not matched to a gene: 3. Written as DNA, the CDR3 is TGTGCCAGCAGCTTCGACAGGGGGCAAGGCTACACCTTC. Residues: CASSFDRGQGYTF.

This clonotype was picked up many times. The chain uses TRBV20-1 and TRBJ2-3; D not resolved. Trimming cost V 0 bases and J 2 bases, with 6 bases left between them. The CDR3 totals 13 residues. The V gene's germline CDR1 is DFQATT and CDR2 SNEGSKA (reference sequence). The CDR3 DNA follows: TGCAGTGCTAGAGATCCGGACACAGATACGCAGTATTTT. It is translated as CSARDPDTDTQYF.

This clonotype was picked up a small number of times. The CDR3 DNA sequence: TGTGCCAGCAGCAGGACAGGGGGTATGAACACTGAAGCTTTCTTT. Translation gives CASSRTGGMNTEAFF. V and J are TRBV3-1 and TRBJ1-1, with TRBD1 matching 10 bases. Germline values: CDR1 LGHDT, CDR2 YNNKEL (reference sequence). This CDR3 is 15 amino acids long. V lost 5 bases to trimming and J lost 0 bases; unmatched junction nucleotides: 3.

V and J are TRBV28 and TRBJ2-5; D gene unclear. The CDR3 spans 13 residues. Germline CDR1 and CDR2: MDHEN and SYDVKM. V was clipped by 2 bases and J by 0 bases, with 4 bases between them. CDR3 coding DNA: TGTGCCAGCAGTTTACCCGACCAAGAGACCCAGTACTTC. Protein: CASSLPDQETQYF.

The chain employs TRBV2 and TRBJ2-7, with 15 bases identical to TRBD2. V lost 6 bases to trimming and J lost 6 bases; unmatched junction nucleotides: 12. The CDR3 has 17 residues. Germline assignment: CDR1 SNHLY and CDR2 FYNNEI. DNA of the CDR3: TGTGCCAGCAGAGTAGATGGACTAGCGGGAGGGAGTGGCGAGCAGTACTTC. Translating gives CASRVDGLAGGSGEQYF.

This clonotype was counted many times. The CDR3 sequence: CSAPFGPKNEQFF. CDR3 nucleotides: TGCAGTGCACCCTTTGGACCGAAGAATGAGCAGTTCTTC. V is TRBV20-1 and J is TRBJ2-1; D is ambiguous. Germline CDR1 is DFQATT and CDR2 is SNEGSKA (reference sequence). Trimming stripped 6 bases from V and 7 bases from J, with 16 bases between. The CDR3 sequence is 13 residues long.

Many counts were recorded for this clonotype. This CDR3 is CASSLRQGASSYNSPLHF. CDR3 DNA sequence: TGTGCCAGCAGTCTGAGACAGGGGGCTAGCTCCTATAATTCACCCCTCCACTTT. The chain links TRBV6-1 to TRBJ1-6, with 10 bases lining up with TRBD1. CDR3 length: 18 residues. V was pared by 5 bases and J by 0 bases, with 7 bases of the junction left unmatched. Germline V gene sequence: CDR1 MNHNS, CDR2 SASEGT.

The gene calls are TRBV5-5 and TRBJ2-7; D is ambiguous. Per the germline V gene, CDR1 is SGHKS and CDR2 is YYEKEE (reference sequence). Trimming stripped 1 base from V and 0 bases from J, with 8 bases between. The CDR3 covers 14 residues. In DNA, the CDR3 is TGTGCCAGCAGCTTGCAACCGACCTCCTACGAGCAGTACTTC. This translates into CASSLQPTSYEQYF.

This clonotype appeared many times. CDR3 loop: CSASVLAGGSQETQYF. The CDR3 DNA reads as TGCAGTGCTAGTGTTCTAGCGGGAGGGAGCCAAGAGACCCAGTACTTC. The rearrangement joins TRBV20-1 to TRBJ2-5; 12 bases line up with TRBD2. J gave up 1 base and V 3 bases, and 6 bases lay outside the gene matches. Germline CDR1 and CDR2: DFQATT and SNEGSKA (reference sequence). The CDR3 sequence is 16 residues long.

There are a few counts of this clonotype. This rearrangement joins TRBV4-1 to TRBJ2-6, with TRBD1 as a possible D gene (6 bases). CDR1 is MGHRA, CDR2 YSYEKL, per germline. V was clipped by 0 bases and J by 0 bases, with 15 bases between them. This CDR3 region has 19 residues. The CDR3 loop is CASSQDPNRDLSGANVLTF. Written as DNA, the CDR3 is TGCGCCAGCAGCCAAGATCCAAACAGGGATCTCTCTGGGGCCAACGTCCTGACTTTC.

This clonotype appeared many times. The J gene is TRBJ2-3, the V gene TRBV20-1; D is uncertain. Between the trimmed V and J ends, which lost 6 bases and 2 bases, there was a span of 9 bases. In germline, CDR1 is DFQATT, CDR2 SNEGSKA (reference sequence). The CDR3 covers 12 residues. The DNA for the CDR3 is TGCAGTGCGCCACAAAACACAGATACGCAGTATTTT. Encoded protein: CSAPQNTDTQYF.

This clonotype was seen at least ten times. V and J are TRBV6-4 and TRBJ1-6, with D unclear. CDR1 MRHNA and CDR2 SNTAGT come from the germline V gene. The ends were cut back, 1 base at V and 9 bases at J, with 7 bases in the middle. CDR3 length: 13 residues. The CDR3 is CASSDWEGSPLHF. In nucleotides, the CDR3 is TGTGCCAGCAGTGACTGGGAGGGTTCACCCCTCCACTTT.

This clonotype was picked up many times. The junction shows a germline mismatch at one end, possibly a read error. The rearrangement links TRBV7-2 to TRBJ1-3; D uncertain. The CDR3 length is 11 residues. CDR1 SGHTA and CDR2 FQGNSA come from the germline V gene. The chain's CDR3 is CASSFLLDLNF. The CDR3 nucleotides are TGTGCCAGCAGCTTTCTATTAGACCTGAATTTT.

The chain's CDR3 is CASRMGTGGDQPQHF. The CDR3 DNA sequence: TGTGCCAGTAGGATGGGGACAGGGGGCGACCAGCCCCAGCATTTT. The chain carries TRBV19 and TRBJ1-5; 12 bases agree with TRBD1. V lost 6 bases, J lost 7 bases, and 7 bases stayed unmatched. The length of the CDR3 is 15 residues. Germline V gene data show CDR1 as LNHDA and CDR2 as SQIVND (reference sequence).

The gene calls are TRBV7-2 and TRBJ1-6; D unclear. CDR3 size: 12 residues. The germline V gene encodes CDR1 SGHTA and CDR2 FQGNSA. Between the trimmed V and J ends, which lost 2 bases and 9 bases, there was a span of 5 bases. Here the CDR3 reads CASSLWVSPLHF. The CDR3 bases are TGTGCCAGCAGCTTATGGGTTTCACCCCTCCACTTT.

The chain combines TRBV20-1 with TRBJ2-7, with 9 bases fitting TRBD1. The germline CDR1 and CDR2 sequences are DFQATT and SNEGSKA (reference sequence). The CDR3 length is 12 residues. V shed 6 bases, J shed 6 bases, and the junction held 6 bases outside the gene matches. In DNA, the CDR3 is TGCAGTGCGGTCGGGACAGGGATCGAGCAGTACGTC. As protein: CSAVGTGIEQYV.

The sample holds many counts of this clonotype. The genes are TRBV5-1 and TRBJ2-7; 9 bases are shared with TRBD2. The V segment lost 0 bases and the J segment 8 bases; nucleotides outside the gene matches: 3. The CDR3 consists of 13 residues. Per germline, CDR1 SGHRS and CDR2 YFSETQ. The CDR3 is CASSLDSGSQQYF. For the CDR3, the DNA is TGCGCCAGCAGCTTGGATAGCGGGAGCCAGCAGTACTTC.

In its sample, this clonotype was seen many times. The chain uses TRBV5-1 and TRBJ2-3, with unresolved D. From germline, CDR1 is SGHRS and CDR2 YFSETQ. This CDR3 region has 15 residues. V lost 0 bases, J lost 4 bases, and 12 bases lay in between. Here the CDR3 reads CASSLEFRPADTQYF. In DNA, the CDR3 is TGCGCCAGCAGCTTGGAATTTCGGCCAGCAGATACGCAGTATTTT.

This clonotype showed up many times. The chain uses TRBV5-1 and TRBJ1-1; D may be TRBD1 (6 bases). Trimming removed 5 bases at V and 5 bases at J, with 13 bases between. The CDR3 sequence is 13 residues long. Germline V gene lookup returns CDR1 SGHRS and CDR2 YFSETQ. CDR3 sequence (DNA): TGCGCCAGCAGGGACGGGACAAGAACTGAAGCTTTCTTT. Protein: CASRDGTRTEAFF.

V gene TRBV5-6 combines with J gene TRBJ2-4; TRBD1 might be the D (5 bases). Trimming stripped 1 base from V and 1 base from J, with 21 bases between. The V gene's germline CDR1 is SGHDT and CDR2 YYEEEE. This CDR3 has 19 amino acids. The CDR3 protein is CASSLRPGKSGEAKNIQYF. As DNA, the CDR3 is TGTGCCAGCAGCTTGCGGCCAGGGAAATCAGGAGAGGCCAAAAACATTCAGTACTTC.